Listed here are 4 T cell receptor beta chains from one sample, sequenced in a study of cytomegalovirus exposure and HLA in healthy donors. In the PCR, 60 Vbeta and 13 Jbeta primers were used. This table comes from immunoSEQ multiplex PCR, and its TCRdb copy is limited to in-frame clones, with some not included. The sample records 130,000 or so clones, over 65% being singletons. The material sequenced was PBMCs. The receptors were sampled from a woman aged 40 to 55 in good health and CMV-seronegative.

This clone was detected only a few times. This rearrangement joins TRBV5-4 to TRBJ1-2, with a weak D call TRBD1 (5 bases). This CDR3 is 12 amino acids long. Germline V gives CDR1 SGHNT, CDR2 YYREEE (reference sequence). The V and J ends lost 2 bases and 7 bases respectively, with 9 bases between them. The DNA of the CDR3 is TGTGCCAGCAGCTTAGACAGAAGTGGCTACACCTTC. Its translation is CASSLDRSGYTF.

The chain employs TRBV28 and TRBJ2-3, with 9 bases matching TRBD2. Trimming at V came to 5 bases and at J to 2 bases, leaving 5 bases not matched to a gene. Per the germline V gene, CDR1 is MDHEN and CDR2 is SYDVKM. The CDR3 has 15 amino acids. The CDR3 DNA is TGTGCCAGCAGTCCAAGACTAGCGGACACAGATACGCAGTATTTT. Translating gives CASSPRLADTDTQYF.

The rearrangement uses TRBV6-1 and TRBJ2-7; 10 bases agree with TRBD1. The ends lost 2 bases at V and 4 bases at J; junction bases unmatched: 5. Germline V gene data show CDR1 as MNHNS and CDR2 as SASEGT. This CDR3 contains 15 residues. The CDR3 spells CASSETPGQGYEQYF. CDR3 sequence (DNA): TGTGCCAGCAGTGAAACGCCGGGACAGGGGTACGAGCAGTACTTC.

The chain links TRBV28 to TRBJ2-7, with D possibly TRBD2 on 5 matching bases. This CDR3 is 12 amino acids long. V lost 8 bases and J 4 bases, leaving 12 bases between the germline ends. Per the germline V gene, CDR1 is MDHEN and CDR2 is SYDVKM. The CDR3 nucleotides read TGTGCCAGCGGGGAGCTGTATTACGAGCAGTACTTC. This encodes CASGELYYEQYF.